The clone carrying this T cell receptor (beta chain) turned up a few times. This entry is derived from a study of cytomegalovirus exposure and HLA in healthy donors. V lost 2 bases, J lost 2 bases, and 5 bases stayed unmatched. The CDR3 totals 15 residues. The PCR made use of 60 Vbeta and 13 Jbeta primers. Repertoires were generated with immunoSEQ multiplex PCR, while TCRdb's copy carries only in-frame clones and drops some. The sample lists 150,000 or so clones, just over 75% occurring once. This chain uses TRBV23-1 with TRBJ1-2, with 7 bases identical to TRBD1. TRBV23-1 is noted as an ORF with a role that remains uncertain. This receptor was identified in a middle-aged man in good health and CMV-seronegative. The source material was PBMCs. In DNA, the CDR3 is TGCGCCAGCAGTCAACCAGGGACAGAGAACTATGGCTACACCTTC. Protein sequence: CASSQPGTENYGYTF.